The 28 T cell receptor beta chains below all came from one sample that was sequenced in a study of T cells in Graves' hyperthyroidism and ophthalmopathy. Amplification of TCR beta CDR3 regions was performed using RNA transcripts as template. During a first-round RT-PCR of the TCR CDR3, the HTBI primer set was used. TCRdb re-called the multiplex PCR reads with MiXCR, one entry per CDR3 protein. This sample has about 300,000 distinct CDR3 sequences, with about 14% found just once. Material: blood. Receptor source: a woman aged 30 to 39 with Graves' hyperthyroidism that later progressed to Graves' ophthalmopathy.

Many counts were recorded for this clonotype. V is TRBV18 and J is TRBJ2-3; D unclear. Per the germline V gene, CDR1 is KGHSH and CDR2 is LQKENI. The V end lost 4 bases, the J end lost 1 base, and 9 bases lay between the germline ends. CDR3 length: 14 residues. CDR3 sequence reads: CASSLPVGTDTQYF. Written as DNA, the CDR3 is TGTGCCAGCTCACTTCCAGTAGGCACAGATACGCAGTATTTT.

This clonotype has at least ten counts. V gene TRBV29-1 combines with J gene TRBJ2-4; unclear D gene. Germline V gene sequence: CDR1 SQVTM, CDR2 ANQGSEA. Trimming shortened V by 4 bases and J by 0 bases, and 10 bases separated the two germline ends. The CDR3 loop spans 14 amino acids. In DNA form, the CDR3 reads TGCAGCGTTGCGGGCCAGCTAGCCAAAAACATTCAGTACTTC. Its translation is CSVAGQLAKNIQYF.

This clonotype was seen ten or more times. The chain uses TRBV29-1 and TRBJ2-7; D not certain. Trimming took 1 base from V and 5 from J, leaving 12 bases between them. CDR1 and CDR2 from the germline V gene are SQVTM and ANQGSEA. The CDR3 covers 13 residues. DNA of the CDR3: TGCAGCGTTGAAGTTGGGATTCCCAACGAGCAGTACTTC. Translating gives CSVEVGIPNEQYF.

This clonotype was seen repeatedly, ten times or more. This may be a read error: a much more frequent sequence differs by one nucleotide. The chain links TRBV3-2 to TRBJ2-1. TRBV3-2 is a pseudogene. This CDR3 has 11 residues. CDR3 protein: CASSKYNEQFF. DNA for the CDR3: TGTGCCAGCAGCAAATACAATGAGCAGTTCTTC.

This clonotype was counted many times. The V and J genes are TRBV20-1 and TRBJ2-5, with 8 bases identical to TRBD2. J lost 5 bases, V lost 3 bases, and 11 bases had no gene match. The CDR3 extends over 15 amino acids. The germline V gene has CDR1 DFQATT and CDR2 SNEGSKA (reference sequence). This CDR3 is CSASLPAGVKETQYF. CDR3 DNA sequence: TGCAGTGCTAGTCTCCCAGCGGGAGTTAAGGAGACCCAGTACTTC.

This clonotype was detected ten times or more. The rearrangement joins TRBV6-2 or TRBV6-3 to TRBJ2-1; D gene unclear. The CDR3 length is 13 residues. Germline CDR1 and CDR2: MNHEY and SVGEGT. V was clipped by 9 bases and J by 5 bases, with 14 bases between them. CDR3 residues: CASRNLRDNEQFF. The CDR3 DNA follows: TGTGCCAGTCGGAACTTACGCGACAATGAGCAGTTCTTC.

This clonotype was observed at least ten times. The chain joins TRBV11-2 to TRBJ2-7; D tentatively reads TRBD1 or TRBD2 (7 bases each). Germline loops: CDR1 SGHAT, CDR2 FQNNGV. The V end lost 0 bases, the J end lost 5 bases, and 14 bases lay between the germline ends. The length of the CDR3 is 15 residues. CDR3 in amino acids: CASSLEPGGAHEQYF. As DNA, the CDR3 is TGTGCCAGCAGCTTAGAGCCAGGGGGGGCCCACGAGCAGTACTTC.

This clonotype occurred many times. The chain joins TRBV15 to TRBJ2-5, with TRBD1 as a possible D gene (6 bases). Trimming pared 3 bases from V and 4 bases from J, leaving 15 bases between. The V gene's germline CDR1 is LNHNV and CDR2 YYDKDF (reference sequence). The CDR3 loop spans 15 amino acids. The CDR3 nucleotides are TGTGCCACCAGCAGGGACAGACCAAGCCCAGAGACCCAGTACTTC. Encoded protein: CATSRDRPSPETQYF.

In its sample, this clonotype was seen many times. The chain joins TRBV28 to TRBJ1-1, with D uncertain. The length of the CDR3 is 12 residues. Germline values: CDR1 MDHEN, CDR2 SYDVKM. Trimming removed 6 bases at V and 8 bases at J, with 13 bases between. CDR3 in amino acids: CASSQVPREAFF. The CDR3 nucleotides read TGTGCCAGCAGCCAGGTGCCCAGGGAAGCTTTCTTT.

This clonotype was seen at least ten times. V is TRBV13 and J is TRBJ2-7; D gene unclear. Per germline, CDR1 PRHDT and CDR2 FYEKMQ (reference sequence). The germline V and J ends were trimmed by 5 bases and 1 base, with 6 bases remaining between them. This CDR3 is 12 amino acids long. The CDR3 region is CASSPLSYEQYF. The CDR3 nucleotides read TGTGCCAGCAGCCCTCTATCCTACGAGCAGTACTTC.

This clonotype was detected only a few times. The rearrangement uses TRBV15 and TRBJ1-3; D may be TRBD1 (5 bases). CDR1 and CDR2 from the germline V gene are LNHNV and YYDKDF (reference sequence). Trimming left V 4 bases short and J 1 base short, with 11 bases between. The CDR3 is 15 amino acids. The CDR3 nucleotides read TGTGCCACCAGCACGACCCGGGGGTCTGGAAACACCATATATTTT. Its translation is CATSTTRGSGNTIYF.

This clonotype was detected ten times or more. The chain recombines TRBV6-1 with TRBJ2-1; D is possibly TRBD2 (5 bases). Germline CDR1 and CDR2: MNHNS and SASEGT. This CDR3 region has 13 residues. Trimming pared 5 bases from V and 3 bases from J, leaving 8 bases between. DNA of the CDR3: TGTGCCAGCAGTAGGGAGTTCTACAATGAGCAGTTCTTC. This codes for CASSREFYNEQFF.

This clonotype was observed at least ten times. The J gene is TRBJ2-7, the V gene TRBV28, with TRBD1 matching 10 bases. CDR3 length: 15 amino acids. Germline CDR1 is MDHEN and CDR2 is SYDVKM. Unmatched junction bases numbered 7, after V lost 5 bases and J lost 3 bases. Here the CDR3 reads CASSTRQGANYEQYF. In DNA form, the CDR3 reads TGTGCCAGCAGTACCAGACAGGGGGCGAACTACGAGCAGTACTTC.

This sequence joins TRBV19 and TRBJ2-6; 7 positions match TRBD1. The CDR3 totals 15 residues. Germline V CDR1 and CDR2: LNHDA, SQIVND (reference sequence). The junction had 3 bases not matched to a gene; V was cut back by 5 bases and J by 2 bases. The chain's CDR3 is CASSGDRAGANVLTF. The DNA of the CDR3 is TGTGCCAGTAGTGGAGACAGGGCTGGGGCCAACGTCCTGACTTTC.

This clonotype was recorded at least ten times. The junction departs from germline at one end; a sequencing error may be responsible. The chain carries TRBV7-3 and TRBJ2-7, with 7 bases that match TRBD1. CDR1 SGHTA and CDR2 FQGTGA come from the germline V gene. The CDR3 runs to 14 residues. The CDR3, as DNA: TGTGCCAGCAGCATAACCGGGACAGCTGCAGAGCAGTACTTC. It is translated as CASSITGTAAEQYF.

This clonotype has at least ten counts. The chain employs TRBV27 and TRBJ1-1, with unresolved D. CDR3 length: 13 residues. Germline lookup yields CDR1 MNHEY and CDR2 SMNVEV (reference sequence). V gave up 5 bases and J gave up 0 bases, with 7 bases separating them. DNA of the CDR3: TGTGCCAGCAGTGACGACCTGAACACTGAAGCTTTCTTT. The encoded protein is CASSDDLNTEAFF.

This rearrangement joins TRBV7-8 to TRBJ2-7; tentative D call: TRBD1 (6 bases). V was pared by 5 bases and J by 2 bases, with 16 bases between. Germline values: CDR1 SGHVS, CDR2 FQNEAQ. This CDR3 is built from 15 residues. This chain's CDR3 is CASSPAVAGAYEQYF. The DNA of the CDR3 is TGTGCCAGCAGCCCAGCCGTGGCAGGGGCCTACGAGCAGTACTTC.

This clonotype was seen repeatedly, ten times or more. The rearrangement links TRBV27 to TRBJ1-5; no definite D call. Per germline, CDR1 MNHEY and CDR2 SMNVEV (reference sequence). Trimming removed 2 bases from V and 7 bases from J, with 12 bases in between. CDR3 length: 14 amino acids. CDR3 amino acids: CASSLLGSGQPQHF. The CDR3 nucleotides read TGTGCCAGCAGTTTACTAGGGTCGGGCCAGCCCCAGCATTTT.

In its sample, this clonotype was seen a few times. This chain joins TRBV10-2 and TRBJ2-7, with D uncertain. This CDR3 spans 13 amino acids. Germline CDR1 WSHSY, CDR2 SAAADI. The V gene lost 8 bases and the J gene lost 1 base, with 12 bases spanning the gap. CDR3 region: CASGDGVSYEQYF. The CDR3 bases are TGCGCCAGCGGCGACGGCGTTTCCTACGAGCAGTACTTC.

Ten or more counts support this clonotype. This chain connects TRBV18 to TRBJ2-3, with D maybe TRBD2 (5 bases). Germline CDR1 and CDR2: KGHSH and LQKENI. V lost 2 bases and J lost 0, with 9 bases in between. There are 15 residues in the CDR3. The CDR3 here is CASSPRSGSTDTQYF. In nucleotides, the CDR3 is TGTGCCAGCTCACCAAGGAGCGGTAGCACAGATACGCAGTATTTT.

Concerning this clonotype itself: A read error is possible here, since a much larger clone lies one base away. In nucleotides, the CDR3 is TGTGCCAGCAGTTCGTCGGACGGCGCGTGGGCGTCCCAGTACTTC. Amino acids: CASSSSDGAWASQYF. This rearrangement joins TRBV28 to TRBJ2-5; no clear D gene. Germline V CDR1 and CDR2: MDHEN, SYDVKM. V shed 4 bases and J shed 9 bases, with 21 bases lying between them. This CDR3 has 15 residues.

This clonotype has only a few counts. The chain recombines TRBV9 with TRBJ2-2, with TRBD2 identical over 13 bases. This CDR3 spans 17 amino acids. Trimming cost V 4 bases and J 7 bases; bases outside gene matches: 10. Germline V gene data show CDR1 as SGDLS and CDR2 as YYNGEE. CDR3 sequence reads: CASSLRTSGRKIGELFF. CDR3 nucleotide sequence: TGTGCCAGCAGCCTCCGGACTAGCGGGAGAAAAATCGGGGAGCTGTTTTTT. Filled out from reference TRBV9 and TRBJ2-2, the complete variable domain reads DSGVTQTPKHLITATGQRVTLRCSPRSGDLSVYWYQQSLDQGLQFLIQYYNGEERAKGNILERFSAQQFPDLHSELNLSSLELGDSALYFCASSLRTSGRKIGELFFGEGSRLTVL.

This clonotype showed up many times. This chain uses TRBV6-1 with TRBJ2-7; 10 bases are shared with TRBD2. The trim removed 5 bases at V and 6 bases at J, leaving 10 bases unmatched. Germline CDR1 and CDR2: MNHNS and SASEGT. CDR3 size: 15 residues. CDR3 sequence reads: CASSSTSGISSEQYF. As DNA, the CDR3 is TGTGCCAGCAGTAGTACTAGCGGGATCTCTTCCGAGCAGTACTTC.

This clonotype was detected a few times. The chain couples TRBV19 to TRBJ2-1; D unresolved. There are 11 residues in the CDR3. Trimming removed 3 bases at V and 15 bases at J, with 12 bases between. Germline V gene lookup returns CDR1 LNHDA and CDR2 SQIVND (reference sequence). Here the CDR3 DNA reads TGTGCCAGTAGTATCGGACGCGAACGGTTCTTC. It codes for CASSIGRERFF.

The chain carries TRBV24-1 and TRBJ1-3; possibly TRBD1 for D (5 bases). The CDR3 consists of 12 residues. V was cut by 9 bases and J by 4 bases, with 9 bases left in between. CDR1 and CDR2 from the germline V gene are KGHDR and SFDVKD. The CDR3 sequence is CATQGTGNTIYF. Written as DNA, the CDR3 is TGTGCCACCCAGGGAACCGGAAACACCATATATTTT.

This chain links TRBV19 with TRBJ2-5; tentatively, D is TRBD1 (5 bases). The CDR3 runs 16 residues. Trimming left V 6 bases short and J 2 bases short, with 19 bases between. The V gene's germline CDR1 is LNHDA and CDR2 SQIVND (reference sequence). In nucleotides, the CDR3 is TGTGCCAGTAGCACCAATTGGTTGACAGATCAAGAGACCCAGTACTTC. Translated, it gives CASSTNWLTDQETQYF. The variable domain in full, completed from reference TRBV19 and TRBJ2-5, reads DGGITQSPKYLFRKEGQNVTLSCEQNLNHDAMYWYRQDPGQGLRLIYYSQIVNDFQKGDIAEGYSVSREKKESFPLTVTSAQKNPTAFYLCASSTNWLTDQETQYFGPGTRLLVL.

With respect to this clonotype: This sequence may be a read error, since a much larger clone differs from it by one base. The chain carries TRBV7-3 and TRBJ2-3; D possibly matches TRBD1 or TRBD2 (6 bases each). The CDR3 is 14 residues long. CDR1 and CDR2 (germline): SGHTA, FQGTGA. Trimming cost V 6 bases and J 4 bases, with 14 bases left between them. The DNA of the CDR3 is TGTGCCAGCAGTGAGGGGGGCCCCGCAGATACGCAGTATTTT. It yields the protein CASSEGGPADTQYF.

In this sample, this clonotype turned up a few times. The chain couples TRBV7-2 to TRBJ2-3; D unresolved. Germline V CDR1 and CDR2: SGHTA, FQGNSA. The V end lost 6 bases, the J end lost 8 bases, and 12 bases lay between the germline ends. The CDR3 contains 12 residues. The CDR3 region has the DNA TGTGCCAGCAGGCCGAAGGGTGGTACGCAGTATTTT. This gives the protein CASRPKGGTQYF.